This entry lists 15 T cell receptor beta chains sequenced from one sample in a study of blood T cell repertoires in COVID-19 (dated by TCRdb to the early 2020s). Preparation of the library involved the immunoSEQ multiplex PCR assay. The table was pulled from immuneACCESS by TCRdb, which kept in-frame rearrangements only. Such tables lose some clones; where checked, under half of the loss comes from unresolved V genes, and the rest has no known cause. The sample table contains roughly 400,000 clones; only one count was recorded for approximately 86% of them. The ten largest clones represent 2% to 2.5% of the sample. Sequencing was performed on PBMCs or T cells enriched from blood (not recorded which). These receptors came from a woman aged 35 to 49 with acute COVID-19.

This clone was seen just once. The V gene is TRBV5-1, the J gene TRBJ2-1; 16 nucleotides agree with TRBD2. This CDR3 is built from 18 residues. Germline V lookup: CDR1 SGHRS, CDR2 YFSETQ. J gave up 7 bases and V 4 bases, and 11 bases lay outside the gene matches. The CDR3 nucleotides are TGCGCCAGCAGCCGCGGGACTAGCGGGGGGGCCCCCAGGAATGAGCAGTTCTTC. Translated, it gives CASSRGTSGGAPRNEQFF. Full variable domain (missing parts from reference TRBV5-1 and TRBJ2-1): KAGVTQTPRYLIKTRGQQVTLSCSPISGHRSVSWYQQTPGQGLQFLFEYFSETQRNKGNFPGRFSGRQFSNSRSEMNVSTLELGDSALYLCASSRGTSGGAPRNEQFFGPGTRLTVL.

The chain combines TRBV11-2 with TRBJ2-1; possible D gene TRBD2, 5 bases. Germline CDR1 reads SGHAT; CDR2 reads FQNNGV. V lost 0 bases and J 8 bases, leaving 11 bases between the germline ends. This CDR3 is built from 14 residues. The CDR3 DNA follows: TGTGCCAGCAGCTTAGATCGAGGGCCTGATGAGCAGTTCTTC. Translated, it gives CASSLDRGPDEQFF.

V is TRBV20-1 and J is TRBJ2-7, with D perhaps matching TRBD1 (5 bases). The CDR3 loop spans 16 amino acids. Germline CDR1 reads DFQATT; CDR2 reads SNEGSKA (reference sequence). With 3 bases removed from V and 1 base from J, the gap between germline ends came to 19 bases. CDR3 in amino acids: CSASEVSGATSYEQYF. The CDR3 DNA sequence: TGCAGTGCTAGTGAGGTTTCTGGGGCTACTTCCTACGAGCAGTACTTC.

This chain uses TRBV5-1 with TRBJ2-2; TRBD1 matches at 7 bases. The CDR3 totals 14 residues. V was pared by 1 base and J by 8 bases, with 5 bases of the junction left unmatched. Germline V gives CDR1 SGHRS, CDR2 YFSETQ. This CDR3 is CASSLRDRAGELFF. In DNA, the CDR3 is TGCGCCAGCAGCTTGCGAGACAGGGCTGGGGAGCTGTTTTTT.

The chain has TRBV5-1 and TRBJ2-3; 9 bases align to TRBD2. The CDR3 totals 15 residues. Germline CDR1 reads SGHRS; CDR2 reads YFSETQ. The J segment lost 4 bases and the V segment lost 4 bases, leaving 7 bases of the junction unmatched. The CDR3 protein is CASSEAGGPPDTQYF. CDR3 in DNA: TGCGCCAGCAGCGAGGCGGGGGGGCCCCCAGATACGCAGTATTTT.

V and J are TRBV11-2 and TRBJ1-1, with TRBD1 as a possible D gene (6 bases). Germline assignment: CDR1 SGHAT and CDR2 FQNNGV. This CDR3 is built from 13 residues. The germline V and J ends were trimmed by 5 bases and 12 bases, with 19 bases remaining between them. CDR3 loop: CASSPTGGRLTFF. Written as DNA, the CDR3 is TGTGCCAGCAGCCCCACCGGGGGGCGATTAACTTTCTTT.

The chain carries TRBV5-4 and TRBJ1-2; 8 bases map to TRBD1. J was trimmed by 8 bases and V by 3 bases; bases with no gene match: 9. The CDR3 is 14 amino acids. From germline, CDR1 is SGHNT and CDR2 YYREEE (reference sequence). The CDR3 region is CASSYGTGGFGYTF. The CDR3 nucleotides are TGTGCCAGCAGCTACGGGACAGGTGGATTCGGCTACACCTTC.

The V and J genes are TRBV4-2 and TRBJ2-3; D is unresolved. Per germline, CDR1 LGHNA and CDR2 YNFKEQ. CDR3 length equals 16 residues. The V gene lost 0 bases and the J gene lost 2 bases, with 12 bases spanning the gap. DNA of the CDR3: TGTGCCAGCAGCCAAGAACTCGGAGTTGACACAGATACGCAGTATTTT. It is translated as CASSQELGVDTDTQYF.

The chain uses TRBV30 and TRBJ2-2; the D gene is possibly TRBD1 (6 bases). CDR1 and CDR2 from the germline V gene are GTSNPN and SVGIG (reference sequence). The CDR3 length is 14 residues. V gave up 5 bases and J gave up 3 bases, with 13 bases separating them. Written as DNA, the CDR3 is TGTGCCTGGGGCGGACAGATGGACACCGGGGAGCTGTTTTTT. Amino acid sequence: CAWGGQMDTGELFF.

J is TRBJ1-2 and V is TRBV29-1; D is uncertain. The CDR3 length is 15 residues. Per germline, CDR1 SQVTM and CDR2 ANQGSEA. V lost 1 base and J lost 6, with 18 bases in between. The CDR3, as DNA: TGCAGCGTTGAAGCAAATGCTCTGGCAGGTCATGGCTACACCTTC. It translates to CSVEANALAGHGYTF. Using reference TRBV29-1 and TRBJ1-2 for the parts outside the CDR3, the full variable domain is SAVISQKPSRDICQRGTSLTIQCQVDSQVTMMFWYRQQPGQSLTLIATANQGSEATYESGFVIDKFPISRPNLTFSTLTVSNMSPEDSSIYLCSVEANALAGHGYTFGSGTRLTVV.

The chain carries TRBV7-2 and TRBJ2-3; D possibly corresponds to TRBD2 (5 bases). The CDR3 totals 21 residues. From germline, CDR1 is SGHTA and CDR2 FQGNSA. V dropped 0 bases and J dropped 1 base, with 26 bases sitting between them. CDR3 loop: CASSLAPPKGRVAYRTDTQYF. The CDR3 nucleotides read TGTGCCAGCAGCTTAGCCCCACCTAAAGGTCGGGTAGCGTACCGCACAGATACGCAGTATTTT. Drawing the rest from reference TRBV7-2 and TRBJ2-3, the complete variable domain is GAGVSQSPSNKVTEKGKDVELRCDPISGHTALYWYRQSLGQGLEFLIYFQGNSAPDKSGLPSDRFSAERTGGSVSTLTIQRTQQEDSAVYLCASSLAPPKGRVAYRTDTQYFGPGTRLTVL.

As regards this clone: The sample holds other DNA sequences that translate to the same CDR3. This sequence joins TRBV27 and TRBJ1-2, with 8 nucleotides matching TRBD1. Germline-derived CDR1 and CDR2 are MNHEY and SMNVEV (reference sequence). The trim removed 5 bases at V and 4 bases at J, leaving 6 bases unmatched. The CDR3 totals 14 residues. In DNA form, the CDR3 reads TGTGCCAGCAGTCCCGGACAGGGAATCTATGGCTACACCTTC. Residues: CASSPGQGIYGYTF.

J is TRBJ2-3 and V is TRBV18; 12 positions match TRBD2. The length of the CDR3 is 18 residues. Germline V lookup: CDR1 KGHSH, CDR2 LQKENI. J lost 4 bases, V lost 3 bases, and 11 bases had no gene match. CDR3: CASSPFGLAGSGADTQYF. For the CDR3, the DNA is TGTGCCAGCTCACCCTTTGGACTAGCGGGGTCAGGCGCAGATACGCAGTATTTT.

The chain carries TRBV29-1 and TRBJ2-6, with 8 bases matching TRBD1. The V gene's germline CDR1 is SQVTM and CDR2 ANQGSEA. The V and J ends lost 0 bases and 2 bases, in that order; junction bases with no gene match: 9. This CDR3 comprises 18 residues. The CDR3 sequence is CSVEDHGQGKPGANVLTF. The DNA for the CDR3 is TGCAGCGTTGAAGATCACGGACAGGGAAAACCTGGGGCCAACGTCCTGACTTTC.

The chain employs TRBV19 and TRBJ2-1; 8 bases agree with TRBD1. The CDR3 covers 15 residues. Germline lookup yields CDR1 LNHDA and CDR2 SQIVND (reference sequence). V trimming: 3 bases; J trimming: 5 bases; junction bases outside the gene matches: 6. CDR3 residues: CASSMRWTGHNEQFF. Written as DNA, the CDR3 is TGTGCCAGTAGTATGAGGTGGACAGGGCACAATGAGCAGTTCTTC.